A selection of T cell receptor beta chains follows, all from one sample in a study of radiotherapy plus CTLA-4 blockade in lung cancer. Clones were sequenced by immunoSEQ multiplex PCR, and TCRdb holds only the in-frame ones, with some missing. Of about 46,000 clones in the sample, roughly three quarters were seen once. The sample was peripheral blood, taken from a patient treated with radiotherapy plus ipilimumab. These receptors all come from a human donor with non-small cell lung cancer who had a complete response to radiotherapy plus ipilimumab. CDR3s include the opening cysteine and the closing phenylalanine or tryptophan. A D gene is named only where the DNA matches it firmly. Part of the rows lack a size; the others show once, few, many or a class for expanded clones.

V: TRBV11-3
size: NA
J: TRBJ1-1
D: TRBD1
CDR3: CASSTDRGLTEAFF
DNA: TGTGCCAGCAGCACCGACAGGGGGCTAACTGAAGCTTTCTTT

V: TRBV2
size: NA
J: TRBJ1-2
D: NA
CDR3: CASIGQNLSYGYTF
DNA: TGTGCCAGCATTGGACAGAACCTATCCTATGGCTACACCTTC

V: TRBV18
size: once
J: TRBJ2-2
D: NA
CDR3: CASLRQEDTGELFF
DNA: TGTGCCAGCTTAAGACAGGAAGACACCGGGGAGCTGTTTTTT

V: TRBV30
size: NA
J: TRBJ1-2
D: NA
CDR3: CAWRTVNYGYTF
DNA: TGTGCCTGGAGGACAGTTAACTATGGCTACACCTTC

V: TRBV10-2
size: NA
J: TRBJ1-2
D: NA
CDR3: CASSEGGAANYGYTF
DNA: TGCGCCAGCAGTGAGGGGGGGGCCGCTAACTATGGCTACACCTTC

V: TRBV7-9
size: NA
J: TRBJ1-2
D: TRBD1
CDR3: CASSLDRGYGYTF
DNA: TGTGCCAGCAGCCTGGACAGGGGCTATGGCTACACCTTC

V: TRBV19
size: NA
J: TRBJ2-7
D: NA
CDR3: CASSTTGIEQYF
DNA: TGTGCCAGTAGCACCACAGGGATCGAGCAGTACTTC

V: TRBV28
size: NA
J: TRBJ1-5
D: NA
CDR3: CAIQGLNGNQPQHF
DNA: TGTGCGATACAGGGATTGAATGGCAATCAGCCCCAGCATTTT

V: TRBV15
size: NA
J: TRBJ2-3
D: TRBD2
CDR3: CATSRTSGSTDTQYF
DNA: TGTGCCACCAGCAGAACTAGCGGTAGCACAGATACGCAGTATTTT

V: TRBV7-6
size: NA
J: TRBJ1-6
D: NA
CDR3: CASSSGHSSYNSPLHF
DNA: TGTGCCAGCAGCTCGGGACATAGCTCCTATAATTCACCCCTCCACTTT

V: TRBV5-1
size: NA
J: TRBJ1-2
D: TRBD1
CDR3: CASSLMGQGPGDGGYTF
DNA: TGCGCCAGCAGCTTGATGGGACAGGGGCCAGGGGATGGGGGCTACACCTTC

V: TRBV9
size: NA
J: TRBJ1-1
D: NA
CDR3: CASGGGGDTEAFF
DNA: TGTGCCAGTGGGGGGGGAGGAGACACTGAAGCTTTCTTT

V: TRBV18
size: NA
J: TRBJ2-5
D: TRBD2
CDR3: CASSSGGEETQYF
DNA: TGTGCCAGCTCATCGGGGGGAGAAGAGACCCAGTACTTC

V: TRBV27
size: NA
J: TRBJ2-1
D: TRBD2
CDR3: CASSLGAGNYNEQFF
DNA: TGTGCCAGCAGTTTAGGAGCGGGGAATTACAATGAGCAGTTCTTC

V: TRBV18
size: NA
J: TRBJ2-5
D: NA
CDR3: CASSPGAGYQETQYF
DNA: TGTGCCAGCTCACCAGGGGCGGGGTACCAAGAGACCCAGTACTTC

V: TRBV6-5
size: NA
J: TRBJ2-3
D: NA
CDR3: CASSYQSSTDTQYF
DNA: TGTGCCAGCAGTTACCAGTCTAGCACAGATACGCAGTATTTT

V: TRBV6-6
size: NA
J: TRBJ1-5
D: NA
CDR3: CASSRQFSNQPQHF
DNA: TGTGCCAGCAGCAGACAGTTTAGCAATCAGCCCCAGCATTTT

V: TRBV5-5
size: NA
J: TRBJ1-5
D: TRBD1
CDR3: CASSPDRVNQPQHF
DNA: TGTGCCAGCAGCCCTGACAGGGTCAATCAGCCCCAGCATTTT

V: TRBV4-3
size: NA
J: TRBJ1-5
D: NA
CDR3: CASSQEWGLNQPQHF
DNA: TGCGCCAGCAGCCAAGAATGGGGCCTTAATCAGCCCCAGCATTTT

V: TRBV12-5
size: NA
J: TRBJ1-6
D: TRBD1
CDR3: CASGFQGDNSPLHF
DNA: TGTGCTAGTGGTTTTCAGGGGGATAATTCACCCCTCCACTTT

V: TRBV9
size: NA
J: TRBJ2-1
D: TRBD1
CDR3: CASSVLGTGFGGPYNEQFF
DNA: TGTGCCAGCAGCGTACTTGGGACAGGGTTCGGGGGGCCTTACAATGAGCAGTTCTTC

V: TRBV7-9
size: NA
J: TRBJ2-1
D: TRBD2
CDR3: CASSHPSGSSINEQFF
DNA: TGTGCCAGCAGCCACCCTAGCGGGAGCTCGATAAATGAGCAGTTCTTC

V: TRBV5-4
size: NA
J: TRBJ2-3
D: NA
CDR3: CASSLDTGTDTQYF
DNA: TGTGCCAGCAGCTTGGATACAGGCACAGATACGCAGTATTTT

V: TRBV11-2
size: NA
J: TRBJ2-7
D: TRBD1
CDR3: CASSPGTGDTEQYF
DNA: TGTGCCAGCAGCCCAGGGACAGGGGATACCGAGCAGTACTTC

V: TRBV14
size: few
J: TRBJ2-1
D: TRBD2
CDR3: CASSQGRGRRNEQFF
DNA: TGTGCCAGCAGCCAAGGGCGCGGGAGGCGTAATGAGCAGTTCTTC

V: TRBV7-6
size: NA
J: TRBJ1-2
D: NA
CDR3: CASSRDAGGNGYTF
DNA: TGTGCCAGCAGCCGCGACGCGGGCGGTAATGGCTACACCTTC

V: TRBV7-9
size: few
J: TRBJ1-2
D: NA
CDR3: CASSLVTPEGYTF
DNA: TGTGCCAGCAGCTTAGTGACGCCGGAGGGCTACACCTTC

V: TRBV7-2
size: NA
J: TRBJ2-5
D: NA
CDR3: CASSLAALLQETQYF
DNA: TGTGCCAGCAGCTTAGCGGCTCTCCTGCAAGAGACCCAGTACTTC

V: TRBV7-6
size: NA
J: TRBJ1-3
D: TRBD1
CDR3: CASSSRQGFSGNTIYF
DNA: TGTGCCAGCAGCTCTAGACAGGGGTTCTCTGGAAACACCATATATTTT

V: TRBV19
size: NA
J: TRBJ2-7
D: TRBD2
CDR3: CASGGDGTYEQYF
DNA: TGTGCCAGTGGGGGGGACGGAACCTACGAGCAGTACTTC

V: TRBV5-1
size: NA
J: TRBJ2-3
D: NA
CDR3: CASSLAPPQGDTQYF
DNA: TGCGCCAGCAGCTTGGCACCGCCACAGGGAGATACGCAGTATTTT

V: TRBV30
size: once
J: TRBJ1-2
D: NA
CDR3: CAWSVLLGGSYGYTF
DNA: TGTGCCTGGAGTGTACTGTTAGGGGGATCCTATGGCTACACCTTC

V: TRBV5-4
size: NA
J: TRBJ2-7
D: TRBD1
CDR3: CASSPGGGAAISYEQYF
DNA: TGTGCCAGCAGCCCAGGGGGCGGGGCAGCTATCTCCTACGAGCAGTACTTC

V: TRBV5-1
size: NA
J: TRBJ2-1
D: TRBD1
CDR3: CASSLNPTGINEQFF
DNA: TGCGCCAGCAGCTTGAACCCGACAGGGATCAATGAGCAGTTCTTC

V: TRBV7-2
size: NA
J: TRBJ1-5
D: NA
CDR3: CASSLAGTSYQPQHF
DNA: TGTGCCAGCAGCTTAGCCGGGACATCGTATCAGCCCCAGCATTTT

V: TRBV7-9
size: medium-sized
J: TRBJ2-3
D: TRBD2
CDR3: CASSSAQRGYTDTQYF
DNA: TGTGCCAGCAGCTCCGCTCAGCGGGGGTACACAGATACGCAGTATTTT

V: TRBV30
size: few
J: TRBJ1-2
D: TRBD1
CDR3: CAWSRDRPYGYTF
DNA: TGTGCCTGGAGTCGGGACAGGCCGTATGGCTACACCTTC

V: TRBV18
size: NA
J: TRBJ2-5
D: NA
CDR3: CASSPQLGAWETQYF
DNA: TGTGCCAGCTCACCTCAATTGGGGGCCTGGGAGACCCAGTACTTC

V: TRBV18
size: NA
J: TRBJ1-1
D: NA
CDR3: CASSPPAGANTEAFF
DNA: TGTGCCAGCTCACCACCAGCAGGGGCGAACACTGAAGCTTTCTTT

V: TRBV15
size: few
J: TRBJ2-2
D: TRBD2
CDR3: CATSLSTSGRAFSTGELFF
DNA: TGTGCCACCAGCTTATCGACTAGCGGGAGGGCCTTTAGCACCGGGGAGCTGTTTTTT

V: TRBV28
size: once
J: TRBJ1-1
D: NA
CDR3: CASTEGSERTEAFF
DNA: TGTGCCAGCACTGAAGGGAGTGAGCGCACTGAAGCTTTCTTT

V: TRBV7-9
size: NA
J: TRBJ1-2
D: NA
CDR3: CASDRIGYTF
DNA: TGTGCCAGCGACAGGATCGGCTACACCTTC

V: TRBV19
size: once
J: TRBJ1-2
D: NA
CDR3: CASSIDARGGYTF
DNA: TGTGCCAGTAGTATAGATGCAAGGGGCGGCTACACCTTC

V: TRBV30
size: NA
J: TRBJ1-2
D: NA
CDR3: CAWSDGPYGYTF
DNA: TGTGCCTGGAGTGACGGTCCTTATGGCTACACCTTC

V: TRBV2
size: NA
J: TRBJ2-7
D: TRBD2
CDR3: CASSGTSSEQYF
DNA: TGTGCCAGCAGCGGGACTAGCAGCGAGCAGTACTTC

V: TRBV30
size: few
J: TRBJ1-1
D: NA
CDR3: CAWRPGSGTEAFF
DNA: TGTGCCTGGAGGCCGGGGTCGGGCACTGAAGCTTTCTTT

V: TRBV27
size: NA
J: TRBJ2-4
D: NA
CDR3: CASSSRDSFPFKNIQYF
DNA: TGTGCCAGCAGTTCACGAGACAGTTTCCCGTTCAAAAACATTCAGTACTTC

V: TRBV19
size: once
J: TRBJ1-1
D: TRBD1
CDR3: CASSIRGQGAGTEAFF
DNA: TGTGCCAGTAGTATTAGGGGACAGGGGGCCGGTACTGAAGCTTTCTTT

V: TRBV9
size: NA
J: TRBJ2-1
D: TRBD2
CDR3: CASSVTSGAYNEQFF
DNA: TGTGCCAGCAGCGTAACTAGCGGTGCCTACAATGAGCAGTTCTTC

V: TRBV19
size: NA
J: TRBJ1-4
D: NA
CDR3: CASSISVRGPSEKLFF
DNA: TGTGCCAGTAGTATTTCCGTCAGGGGTCCTAGTGAAAAACTGTTTTTT

V: TRBV6-5
size: once
J: TRBJ2-3
D: NA
CDR3: CASSYERTPSTDTQYF
DNA: TGTGCCAGCAGTTACGAGCGGACCCCTAGCACAGATACGCAGTATTTT

V: TRBV30
size: NA
J: TRBJ1-5
D: NA
CDR3: CAWSVQENQPQHF
DNA: TGTGCCTGGAGTGTACAGGAAAATCAGCCCCAGCATTTT

V: TRBV18
size: NA
J: TRBJ2-5
D: TRBD2
CDR3: CASSPRAGDGETQYF
DNA: TGTGCCAGCTCACCACGAGCGGGGGACGGAGAGACCCAGTACTTC